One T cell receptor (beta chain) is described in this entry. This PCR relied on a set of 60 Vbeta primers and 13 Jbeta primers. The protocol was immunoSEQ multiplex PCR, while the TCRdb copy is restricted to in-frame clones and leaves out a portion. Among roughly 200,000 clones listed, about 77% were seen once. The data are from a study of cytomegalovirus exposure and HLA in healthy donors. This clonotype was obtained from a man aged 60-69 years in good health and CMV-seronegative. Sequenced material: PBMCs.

The CDR3 nucleotides read TGTGCCAGTAGTCCCCGCCCCGGACTAGTTTGGGGCAATGAGCAGTTCTTC. Its protein is CASSPRPGLVWGNEQFF. J is TRBJ2-1 and V is TRBV19, with 7 bases lining up with TRBD2. The germline V gene encodes CDR1 LNHDA and CDR2 SQIVND (reference sequence). The CDR3 is made up of 17 amino acids. With V trimmed by 5 bases and J by 6 bases, 16 bases remained unmatched.